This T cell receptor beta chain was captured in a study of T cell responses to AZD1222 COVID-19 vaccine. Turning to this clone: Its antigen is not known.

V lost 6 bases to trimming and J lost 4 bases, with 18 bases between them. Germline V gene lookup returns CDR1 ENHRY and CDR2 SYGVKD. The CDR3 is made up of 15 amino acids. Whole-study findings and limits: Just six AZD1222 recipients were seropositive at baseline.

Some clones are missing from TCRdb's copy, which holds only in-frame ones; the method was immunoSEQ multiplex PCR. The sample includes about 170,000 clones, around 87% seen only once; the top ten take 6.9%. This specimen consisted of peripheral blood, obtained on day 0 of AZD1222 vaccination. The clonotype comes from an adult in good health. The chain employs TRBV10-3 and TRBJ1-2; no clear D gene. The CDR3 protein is CAISASGNVIYGYTF. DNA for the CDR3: TGTGCCATCAGCGCATCCGGGAACGTAATCTATGGCTACACCTTC.